This is a list of T cell receptor beta chains from one sample in a study of identifying expanded T cells in peripheral blood. Produced via immunoSEQ multiplex PCR; TCRdb's table is partial and in-frame only. The sample carries roughly 56,000 clones, about four fifths recorded once. Sequenced input: blood. These receptors all stem from a person aged 18 to 75 in good health. CDR3s include the opening cysteine and the closing phenylalanine or tryptophan. D genes are given only for firm matches. Not all rows give a size; the values are once, few, many and, for expanded clones, a class.

clone size,D gene,J gene,V gene,CDR3 DNA,CDR3 protein
NA,NA,TRBJ1-4,TRBV6-1,TGTGCCAGCAGCTTCAGGACAACTAATGAAAAACTGTTTTTT,CASSFRTTNEKLFF
NA,NA,TRBJ2-2,TRBV7-9,TGTGCCAGCAGCTTAGAGAACACCGGGGAGCTGTTTTTT,CASSLENTGELFF
NA,NA,TRBJ2-2,TRBV27,TGTGCCAGCAGTTCACAGAACACCGGGGAGCTGTTTTTT,CASSSQNTGELFF
once,NA,TRBJ2-5,TRBV7-9,TGTGCCAGCAGCTTACGTCCAGGGGTAATATGGGAGACCCAGTACTTC,CASSLRPGVIWETQYF
few,NA,TRBJ2-7,TRBV11-3,TGTGCCAGCAGCTTCCCCGGGACAACCTACGAGCAGTACTTC,CASSFPGTTYEQYF
NA,TRBD2,TRBJ2-1,TRBV7-2,TGTGCCAGCAGTTTATGGGGAGGGGCGGATGAGCAGTTCTTC,CASSLWGGADEQFF
NA,TRBD1,TRBJ2-7,TRBV6-1,TGTGCCACCGGACAGGTTTACGAGCAGTACTTC,CATGQVYEQYF
NA,TRBD1,TRBJ1-2,TRBV10-3,TGTGCCATCAGTGAGTCGACAGGGGGGAATGGCTACACCTTC,CAISESTGGNGYTF
once,NA,TRBJ1-5,TRBV4-1,TGCGCCAGCAGCCCCCCCCCGGGGTCCTTCAATCAGCCCCAGCATTTT,CASSPPPGSFNQPQHF
once,TRBD1,TRBJ2-1,TRBV19,TGTGCCAGTGGACAGGGCTCAAGCTCCTACAATGAGCAGTTCTTC,CASGQGSSSYNEQFF
NA,NA,TRBJ2-7,TRBV30,TGTGCCTGGAGTGGTGGGTACGAGCAGTACTTC,CAWSGGYEQYF
medium-sized,NA,TRBJ1-2,TRBV10-3,TGTGCCATTTCAGGGTCGTCGGGCTACACCTTC,CAISGSSGYTF
NA,NA,TRBJ2-1,TRBV18,TGTGCCAGCTCGCGGGAAGGGGATTACTACAATGAGCAGTTCTTC,CASSREGDYYNEQFF
once,NA,TRBJ2-7,TRBV5-5,TGTGCCAGCAGCTTGGGACAGGACATCTACGAGCAGTACTTC,CASSLGQDIYEQYF
NA,TRBD2,TRBJ2-1,TRBV30,TGTGCCTGGAGCGGGGGGGACTTAGAATCCTACAATGAGCAGTTCTTC,CAWSGGDLESYNEQFF
NA,TRBD1,TRBJ2-7,TRBV4-1,TGCGCCAGCAGCCAAGATCGGGGGACAGGGTGGGCTAGCTCCTACGAGCAGTACTTC,CASSQDRGTGWASSYEQYF
few,NA,TRBJ2-5,TRBV6-5,TGTGCCAGCAGTTACTTGGCGTTATCGGGGCAAGAGACCCAGTACTTC,CASSYLALSGQETQYF
NA,NA,TRBJ1-4,TRBV19,TGTGCCAGTAGTATATCACAGGGAGGCAATGAAAAACTGTTTTTT,CASSISQGGNEKLFF
few,NA,TRBJ1-5,TRBV2,TGTGCCAGCAGTCCAGGGTTGTGGCAGCCCCAGCATTTT,CASSPGLWQPQHF
NA,TRBD1,TRBJ2-2,TRBV30,TGTGCCTGCCAAACAGGGGGCGCGCGGACCGGGGAGCTGTTTTTT,CACQTGGARTGELFF
NA,NA,TRBJ2-1,TRBV12-5,TGTGCTAGTGGTTTGGAGAATGAGCAGTTCTTC,CASGLENEQFF
NA,NA,TRBJ2-3,TRBV28,TGTGCCAGCAGCCGTACTTATACAGATACGCAGTATTTT,CASSRTYTDTQYF
NA,TRBD1,TRBJ2-3,TRBV6-1,TGTGCCAGCAGGAAAGACAGGGCCGCCGCAGCTACGCAGTATTTT,CASRKDRAAAATQYF
NA,TRBD2,TRBJ2-1,TRBV6-4,TGTGCCAGCAGTCAGCGGGAGGAAGCTGAGCAGTTCTTC,CASSQREEAEQFF
few,NA,TRBJ2-2,TRBV7-3,TGTGCCAGCAGCTCGACCCCACGGGGAGTCGGGGAGCTGTTTTTT,CASSSTPRGVGELFF
once,NA,TRBJ1-1,TRBV28,TGTGCCAGCAGAAGTCCAGGAAACACTGAAGCTTTCTTT,CASRSPGNTEAFF
NA,NA,TRBJ1-2,TRBV2,TGTGCCAGCAGCTCCTCGTCAGGTGTCAACTATGGCTACACCTTC,CASSSSSGVNYGYTF
NA,NA,TRBJ1-2,TRBV18,TGTGCCAGCTCACCGAAGTCAAGGGTCGGTGGATTCTATGGCTACACCTTC,CASSPKSRVGGFYGYTF
NA,NA,TRBJ2-3,TRBV29-1,TGCAGCGTCAACGGAAGGCTCACAGATACGCAGTATTTT,CSVNGRLTDTQYF
NA,TRBD2,TRBJ2-3,TRBV19,TGTGCCAGTTCCATGACGGGGAGGGCCTCAGATACGCAGTATTTT,CASSMTGRASDTQYF
NA,NA,TRBJ2-5,TRBV7-3,TGTGCCAGCAGCTTGGGGGGACAGCAAGAGACCCAGTACTTC,CASSLGGQQETQYF
NA,TRBD2,TRBJ2-7,TRBV7-9,TGTGCCAGCAGCTTAAAAATCGGGGGGTTTATCTACGAGCAGTACTTC,CASSLKIGGFIYEQYF
once,TRBD1,TRBJ2-6,TRBV7-2,TGTGCCAGCAGCTTAGCCTTTACAGGGGCTGGGGCCAACGTCCTGACTTTC,CASSLAFTGAGANVLTF
few,NA,TRBJ1-2,TRBV18,TGTGCCAGCTCACCGGGAGTGGGCTATGGCTACACCTTC,CASSPGVGYGYTF